This passage covers 29 T cell receptor beta chains from one sample sequenced in a study of neoadjuvant anti-PD-1 for oral cavity cancer (dated by TCRdb to about 2021). The receptor library was made with the immunoSEQ multiplex PCR assay. TCRdb took over this immuneACCESS table, retaining in-frame rearrangements with V and J assigned. Such tables are incomplete; in checked studies, under half of the missing clones stem from an unresolved V gene, and the remainder is unexplained. This sample lists about 16,000 clones; about 64% were detected once. Roughly 3.1% of the sample lies in the top ten. Taken with the paper, the label for time point translates to: before neoadjuvant nivolumab. Here the sequenced sample was PBMCs, taken before nivolumab (anti-PD-1) treatment. Receptor source: a person aged 40 to 85 with oral cavity squamous cell carcinoma.

The chain combines TRBV29-1 with TRBJ2-7; D is uncertain. The V gene's germline CDR1 is SQVTM and CDR2 ANQGSEA. This CDR3 is built from 11 residues. The ends were cut back, 3 bases at V and 3 bases at J, with 6 bases in the middle. In nucleotides, the CDR3 is TGCAGCGTTGACTTTTTCTACGAGCAGTACTTC. Its translation is CSVDFFYEQYF.

This clone was counted a few times. This chain joins TRBV5-1 and TRBJ1-1; possibly TRBD1 for D (5 bases). Between the trimmed V and J ends, which lost 8 bases and 1 base, there was a span of 12 bases. Germline lookup yields CDR1 SGHRS and CDR2 YFSETQ. The CDR3 length is 13 residues. CDR3 DNA: TGCGCCAGTGGGTCTCAGGGGAACACTGAAGCTTTCTTT. Translating it yields CASGSQGNTEAFF.

The V and J genes are TRBV5-1 and TRBJ2-1, with 8 bases lining up with TRBD1. The CDR3 loop spans 15 amino acids. V was pared by 6 bases and J by 2 bases, with 7 bases of the junction left unmatched. Germline CDR1 is SGHRS and CDR2 is YFSETQ. CDR3 sequence reads: CASNNGQGPYNEQFF. For the CDR3, the DNA is TGCGCCAGCAACAACGGACAGGGCCCCTACAATGAGCAGTTCTTC.

The genes are TRBV19 and TRBJ1-2; D gene ambiguous. This CDR3 is built from 15 residues. V was cut by 5 bases and J by 8 bases, with 21 bases left in between. Germline CDR1 and CDR2: LNHDA and SQIVND (reference sequence). CDR3 sequence: CASSPTPEYPAGYTF. In DNA form, the CDR3 reads TGTGCCAGTAGTCCGACACCGGAGTACCCCGCCGGCTACACCTTC.

Here the CDR3 reads CASSSQREPPYEQYF. CDR3 coding DNA: TGTGCCAGCAGCTCCCAGCGGGAGCCCCCCTACGAGCAGTACTTC. The chain couples TRBV5-5 to TRBJ2-7, with 8 positions matching TRBD2. The CDR3 contains 15 residues. Germline V gives CDR1 SGHKS, CDR2 YYEKEE (reference sequence). The ends lost 3 bases at V and 2 bases at J; junction bases unmatched: 7.

A few counts support this clone. V is TRBV28 and J is TRBJ1-2; 8 bases map to TRBD1. V trimming: 2 bases; J trimming: 7 bases; junction bases outside the gene matches: 6. This CDR3 is built from 14 residues. Germline V CDR1 and CDR2: MDHEN, SYDVKM. The CDR3 bases are TGTGCCAGCAGTTTAGTCCAGGGGGCGGGTGGCTACACCTTC. The encoded protein is CASSLVQGAGGYTF.

The gene calls are TRBV6-1 and TRBJ2-7; 9 bases map to TRBD1. There are 14 residues in the CDR3. Germline assignment: CDR1 MNHNS and CDR2 SASEGT. The ends lost 10 bases at V and 0 bases at J; junction bases unmatched: 7. The CDR3 DNA follows: TGTGCCACCTCGACAGGGGGTTACTCCTACGAGCAGTACTTC. This codes for CATSTGGYSYEQYF.

The chain links TRBV25-1 to TRBJ1-1, with D uncertain. With 6 bases removed from V and 6 bases from J, the gap between germline ends came to 11 bases. This CDR3 is built from 12 residues. Germline V CDR1 and CDR2: MGHDK, SYGVNS. The CDR3 loop reads CASSLSGSEAFF. As DNA, the CDR3 is TGTGCCAGCAGCTTATCCGGCTCTGAAGCTTTCTTT.

This clone was seen more than once but under ten times. This chain joins TRBV5-1 and TRBJ2-7; D gene ambiguous. The germline gives CDR1 SGHRS, CDR2 YFSETQ. This CDR3 contains 15 residues. V was cut by 3 bases and J by 1 base, with 14 bases left in between. The CDR3 DNA sequence: TGCGCCAGCAGCTCGGGCTCGGGCCCGTCCTACGAGCAGTACTTC. This translates into CASSSGSGPSYEQYF.

Only a few counts were recorded for this clone. The chain has TRBV5-1 and TRBJ2-7; D tentatively fits TRBD1 or TRBD2 (5 bases each). The CDR3 contains 13 residues. Germline CDR1 is SGHRS and CDR2 is YFSETQ. Trimming stripped 5 bases from V and 1 base from J, with 10 bases between. The CDR3 DNA is TGCGCCAGCAGAAGGGACGAATCCTACGAGCAGTACTTC. It encodes CASRRDESYEQYF.

This clone appeared a few times. The chain uses TRBV30 and TRBJ1-4; D remains unclear. CDR3 size: 13 residues. CDR1 is GTSNPN and CDR2 is SVGIG in the germline V gene (reference sequence). The V end was cut by 1 base, the J end by 8 bases, with 11 bases between. CDR3 sequence: CAWSEIQGEKLFF. Here the CDR3 DNA reads TGTGCCTGGAGTGAGATACAAGGGGAAAAACTGTTTTTT.

The count of this clone is one. This rearrangement joins TRBV6-1 to TRBJ1-5, with D hard to call. This CDR3 region has 15 residues. Deletions cut 2 bases from V and 7 bases from J, with 15 bases between. The germline CDR1 and CDR2 sequences are MNHNS and SASEGT. CDR3 residues: CASSELPAMVQPQHF. CDR3 nucleotides: TGTGCCAGCAGTGAACTCCCGGCCATGGTACAGCCCCAGCATTTT.

This clone has a handful of counts. DNA for the CDR3: TGTGCCAGCAGTTCCCGGGACAGTCATTTTTACGAGCAGTACTTC. Translated, it gives CASSSRDSHFYEQYF. The chain has TRBV6-6 and TRBJ2-7, with TRBD1 matching over 7 bases. From germline, CDR1 is MNHNY and CDR2 SVGAGI (reference sequence). V trimming: 4 bases; J trimming: 4 bases; junction bases outside the gene matches: 10. The CDR3 is made up of 15 amino acids.

V gene TRBV11-2 combines with J gene TRBJ1-1, with 7 bases lining up with TRBD1. This CDR3 comprises 14 residues. Trimming removed 5 bases from V and 10 bases from J; junction bases left unmatched: 13. From germline, CDR1 is SGHAT and CDR2 FQNNGV. The CDR3 is CASSLAGGRPAAFF. CDR3 DNA: TGTGCCAGCAGCCTGGCAGGGGGGCGACCAGCAGCTTTCTTT.

In its sample, this clone was seen a few times. The genes are TRBV6-1 and TRBJ1-1; D not certain. CDR1 MNHNS and CDR2 SASEGT come from the germline V gene. The CDR3 has 14 residues. V was cut by 8 bases and J by 2 bases, with 15 bases left in between. Here the CDR3 DNA reads TGTGCCAGCGACACTGGACGGGTAAACACTGAAGCTTTCTTT. Amino acid sequence: CASDTGRVNTEAFF.

The chain has TRBV5-1 and TRBJ1-4; D gene uncertain. Trimming removed 2 bases at V and 3 bases at J, with 11 bases between. There are 15 residues in the CDR3. Germline CDR1 is SGHRS and CDR2 is YFSETQ. This CDR3 reads CASSLRTGSNEKLFF. The CDR3, as DNA: TGCGCCAGCAGCTTACGGACGGGTTCTAATGAAAAACTGTTTTTT.

This clone was found once. The gene calls are TRBV14 and TRBJ1-1; 7 bases are shared with TRBD1. With V trimmed by 1 base and J by 4 bases, 3 bases remained unmatched. This CDR3 spans 14 amino acids. Germline CDR1 reads SGHDN; CDR2 reads FVKESK. CDR3 sequence reads: CASSQGQGSTEAFF. The CDR3 coding sequence is TGTGCCAGCAGCCAAGGACAGGGCAGCACTGAAGCTTTCTTT.

This chain connects TRBV30 to TRBJ2-2, with D uncertain. Germline assignment: CDR1 GTSNPN and CDR2 SVGIG (reference sequence). This CDR3 region has 12 residues. The V gene lost 2 bases and the J gene lost 5 bases, with 6 bases spanning the gap. The CDR3: CAWSSYTGELFF. In DNA, the CDR3 is TGTGCCTGGAGTTCCTATACCGGGGAGCTGTTTTTT. Supplemented by reference TRBV30 and TRBJ2-2, the full variable domain reads SQTIHQWPATLVQPVGSPLSLECTVEGTSNPNLYWYRQAAGRGLQLLFYSVGIGQISSEVPQNLSASRPQDRQFILSSKKLLLSDSGFYLCAWSSYTGELFFGEGSRLTVL.

The chain has TRBV29-1 and TRBJ2-7; 7 bases agree with TRBD1. The V segment lost 6 bases and the J segment 5 bases; nucleotides outside the gene matches: 7. The CDR3 has 12 residues. Germline-derived CDR1 and CDR2 are SQVTM and ANQGSEA. The CDR3 loop reads CSVRTGANEQYF. The DNA for the CDR3 is TGCAGCGTCAGGACAGGAGCAAACGAGCAGTACTTC.

The V call is TRBV7-3, the J call TRBJ2-7; no clear D. CDR1 is SGHTA, CDR2 FQGTGA, per germline. V was shortened by 5 bases and J by 1 base, with 15 bases between the two germline ends. The CDR3 contains 15 residues. CDR3 coding DNA: TGTGCCAGCAGCACTGGGTGGTGGATGTCCTACGAGCAGTACTTC. Protein product: CASSTGWWMSYEQYF. The complete variable domain, with remaining parts taken from reference TRBV7-3 and TRBJ2-7, reads GAGVSQTPSNKVTEKGKYVELRCDPISGHTALYWYRQSLGQGPEFLIYFQGTGAADDSGLPNDRFFAVRPEGSVSTLKIQRTERGDSAVYLCASSTGWWMSYEQYFGPGTRLTVT.

The rearrangement links TRBV9 to TRBJ1-2; D gene uncertain. CDR3 length: 17 residues. V lost 1 base, J lost 4 bases, and 20 bases lay in between. Germline loops: CDR1 SGDLS, CDR2 YYNGEE. In DNA form, the CDR3 reads TGTGCCAGCAGCGTAAGGCCAGACGGTTCCCCTATCTATGGCTACACCTTC. Translation: CASSVRPDGSPIYGYTF. Variable domain in full (rest from reference TRBV9 and TRBJ1-2): DSGVTQTPKHLITATGQRVTLRCSPRSGDLSVYWYQQSLDQGLQFLIQYYNGEERAKGNILERFSAQQFPDLHSELNLSSLELGDSALYFCASSVRPDGSPIYGYTFGSGTRLTVV.

The V gene is TRBV2, the J gene TRBJ2-1, with 12 bases matching TRBD2. J was trimmed by 0 bases and V by 8 bases; bases with no gene match: 14. Germline values: CDR1 SNHLY, CDR2 FYNNEI. The CDR3 runs to 19 residues. CDR3 residues: CASGARLAGAASSYNEQFF. DNA for the CDR3: TGTGCCAGCGGAGCGCGACTAGCGGGAGCGGCTAGCTCCTACAATGAGCAGTTCTTC.

The chain is built from TRBV9 and TRBJ2-7, with 13 bases identical to TRBD2. V lost 4 bases and J lost 0; bases outside the gene matches: 4. Germline V gives CDR1 SGDLS, CDR2 YYNGEE. The CDR3 is made up of 16 amino acids. The CDR3 nucleotides read TGTGCCAGCAGCAGGGGACTAGCGGGACGCTCCTACGAGCAGTACTTC. Translated, it gives CASSRGLAGRSYEQYF.

The chain carries TRBV20-1 and TRBJ1-1; D gene uncertain. The V gene's germline CDR1 is DFQATT and CDR2 SNEGSKA (reference sequence). This CDR3 contains 11 residues. For the CDR3, the DNA is TGCATAACGGTCTCGAACACTGAAGCTTTCTTT. It encodes CITVSNTEAFF.

The V and J genes are TRBV10-3 and TRBJ1-1; the D is unclear. The CDR3 is 13 residues long. With 6 bases removed from V and 0 bases from J, the gap between germline ends came to 8 bases. Germline-derived CDR1 and CDR2 are ENHRY and SYGVKD. The CDR3 is CAISPDMNTEAFF. As DNA, the CDR3 is TGTGCCATCAGCCCCGACATGAACACTGAAGCTTTCTTT.

The chain links TRBV5-4 to TRBJ2-4; D not resolved. Trimming stripped 1 base from V and 8 bases from J, with 4 bases between. The CDR3 extends over 11 amino acids. Germline values: CDR1 SGHNT, CDR2 YYREEE (reference sequence). The CDR3 region is CASSLSDIQYF. Here the CDR3 DNA reads TGTGCCAGCAGCTTGTCGGACATTCAGTACTTC. The full variable domain, in which reference TRBV5-4 and TRBJ2-4 provide the parts outside the CDR3, is ETGVTQSPTHLIKTRGQQVTLRCSSQSGHNTVSWYQQALGQGPQFIFQYYREEENGRGNFPPRFSGLQFPNYSSELNVNALELDDSALYLCASSLSDIQYFGAGTRLSVL.

The chain employs TRBV5-8 and TRBJ2-1, with D possibly TRBD1 on 6 matching bases. Looked up from germline, CDR1 is SGHTS and CDR2 is YDEGEE. CDR3 length equals 17 residues. V lost 0 bases to trimming and J lost 4 bases, with 17 bases between them. The CDR3 DNA follows: TGTGCCAGCAGCTTGGGACAGGTGACCCTAGGGTACAATGAGCAGTTCTTC. As protein: CASSLGQVTLGYNEQFF.

This clone has just a few counts. V gene TRBV6-5 combines with J gene TRBJ1-2, with TRBD1 as a possible D gene (5 bases). The V gene lost 6 bases and the J gene lost 7 bases, with 15 bases spanning the gap. Germline V gene data show CDR1 as MNHEY and CDR2 as SVGAGI. This CDR3 is built from 13 residues. CDR3 protein: CASRTQGYGGYTF. CDR3 bases: TGTGCCAGCAGGACTCAGGGTTACGGTGGCTACACCTTC.

The chain joins TRBV28 to TRBJ2-6; TRBD1 matches 7 bases. After removal of 10 bases from V and 2 bases from J, the junction contained 5 bases not matched to a gene. The CDR3 is made up of 14 amino acids. From germline, CDR1 is MDHEN and CDR2 SYDVKM. The CDR3 nucleotides are TGTGCCATACACGACAGGGCTGGGGCCAACGTCCTGACTTTC. Residues: CAIHDRAGANVLTF.